This TCR beta chain comes out of a study of monozygotic twins with inflammatory bowel disease. Comments on this clonotype: Its antigen remains unknown.

Germline V gene lookup returns CDR1 LNHNV and CDR2 YYDKDF (reference sequence). The CDR3 runs 14 residues. TCRalpha and TCRbeta cDNA went through two nested PCRs of approximately 16 and 10 cycles. TCRdb reanalyzed the 5' RACE reads and collapses them to one entry per CDR3 protein, without DNA. Its listing shows 300,000 to 400,000 distinct CDR3 sequences. The study's findings and limits: By inverse Simpson index, TCRbeta diversity was lower in IBD patients than in healthy co-twins. It was not supported that a single strong signal or clonotype was associated with IBD.

This rearrangement joins TRBV15 to TRBJ1-1; checking the TCRdb D call of TRBD1 is not possible without DNA. The sequence came from a human donor with ulcerative colitis or Crohn's disease, or a healthy co-twin of an affected twin (not recorded which). The sequenced sample consisted of blood. The CDR3 sequence is CATSRGPGNTEAFF.